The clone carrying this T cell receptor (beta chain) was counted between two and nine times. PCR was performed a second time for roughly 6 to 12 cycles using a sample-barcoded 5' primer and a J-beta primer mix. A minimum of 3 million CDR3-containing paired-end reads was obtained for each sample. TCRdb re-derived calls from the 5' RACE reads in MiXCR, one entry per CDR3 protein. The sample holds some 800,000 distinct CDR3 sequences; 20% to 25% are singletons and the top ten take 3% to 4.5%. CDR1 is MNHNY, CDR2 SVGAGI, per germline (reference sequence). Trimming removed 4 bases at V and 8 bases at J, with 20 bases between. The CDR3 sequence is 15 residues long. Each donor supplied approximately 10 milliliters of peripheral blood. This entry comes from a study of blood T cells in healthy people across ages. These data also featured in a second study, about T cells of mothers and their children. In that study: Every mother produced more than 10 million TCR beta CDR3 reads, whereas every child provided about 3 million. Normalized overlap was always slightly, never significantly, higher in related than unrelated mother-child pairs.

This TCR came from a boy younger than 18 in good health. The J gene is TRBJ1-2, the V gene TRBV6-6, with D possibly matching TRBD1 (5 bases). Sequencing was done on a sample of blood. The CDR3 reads CASSSGQLGTRGYTF. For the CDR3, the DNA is TGTGCCAGCAGTTCGGGGCAGCTAGGGACGCGGGGCTACACCTTC.